The entry that follows covers one T cell receptor (beta chain) sequence. Its target is not known. The CDR3 runs 13 residues. V lost 3 bases to trimming and J lost 9 bases, with 12 bases between them. Germline CDR1 reads SGHAT; CDR2 reads FQNNGV. This entry belongs to a study of CD4 T cells in relation to SARS-CoV-2 and coronaviruses. Study-level background: Negative control cultures got HIV-1 Nef peptides or no peptide. Whole-study results and caveats: About 65% of donors had memory CD4+ clonotypes crossrecognizing SARS-CoV-2 and common cold coronavirus spike.

TCRdb's copy holds only in-frame clones and misses some; the assay was immunoSEQ multiplex PCR. The sample shows 20,000 to 25,000 clones, just over 75% of them seen only once. Unexposed donor CD4+ T cells date from about 2011-2018, before the COVID-19 pandemic. Isolation of CD4+ T cells took place after approximately 10 days in culture. Testing used SARS-CoV-2 S/N and four cold-coronavirus spikes on unexposed-donor CD4+ T cells, cells permitting. The specimen sequenced was CD4+ T cells from PBMCs, cultured in vitro. This receptor was obtained from a human donor in good health. The rearrangement links TRBV11-2 to TRBJ2-1; D is possibly TRBD1 (5 bases). Written as DNA, the CDR3 is TGTGCCAGCAGCTTCGACAGCGCCGGTGAGCAGTTCTTC. Residues: CASSFDSAGEQFF.